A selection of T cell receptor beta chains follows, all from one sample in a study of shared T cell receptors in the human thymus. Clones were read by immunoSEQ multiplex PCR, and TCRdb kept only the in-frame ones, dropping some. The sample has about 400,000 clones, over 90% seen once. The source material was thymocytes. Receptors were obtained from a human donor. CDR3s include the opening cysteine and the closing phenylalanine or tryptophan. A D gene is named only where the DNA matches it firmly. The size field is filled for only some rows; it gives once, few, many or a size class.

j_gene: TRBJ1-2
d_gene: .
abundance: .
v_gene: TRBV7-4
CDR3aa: CASSLRGPALPSGYGYTF
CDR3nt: TGTGCCAGCAGCTTGAGGGGACCGGCCCTCCCCAGTGGCTATGGCTACACCTTC

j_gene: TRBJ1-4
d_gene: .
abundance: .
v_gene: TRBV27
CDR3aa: CASSSNEKLFF
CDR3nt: TGTGCCAGCAGTTCTAATGAAAAACTGTTTTTT

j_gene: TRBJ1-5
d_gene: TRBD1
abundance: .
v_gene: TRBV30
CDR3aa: CAWKTGGRGQPQHF
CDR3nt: TGTGCCTGGAAGACAGGGGGCAGGGGTCAGCCCCAGCATTTT

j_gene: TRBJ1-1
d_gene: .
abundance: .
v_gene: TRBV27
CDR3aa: CASSLGGGSWEAFF
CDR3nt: TGTGCCAGCAGTTTAGGGGGGGGGAGTTGGGAAGCTTTCTTT

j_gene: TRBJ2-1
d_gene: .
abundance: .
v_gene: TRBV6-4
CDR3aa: CASRPYEQFF
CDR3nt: TGTGCCAGCAGGCCCTATGAGCAGTTCTTC

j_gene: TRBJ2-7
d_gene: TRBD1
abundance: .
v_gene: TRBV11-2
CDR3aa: CASSFRDRAPYEQYF
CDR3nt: TGTGCCAGCAGCTTCCGGGACAGGGCCCCCTACGAGCAGTACTTC

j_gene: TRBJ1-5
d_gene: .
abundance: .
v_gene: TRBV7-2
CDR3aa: CASSLGPGNHLLGPQHF
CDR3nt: TGTGCCAGCAGCTTAGGGCCCGGGAACCACTTGTTGGGGCCCCAGCATTTT

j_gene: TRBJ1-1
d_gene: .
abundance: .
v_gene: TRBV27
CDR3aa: CASSSRSQPLVMAF
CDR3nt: TGTGCCAGCAGTTCGAGGTCCCAGCCCCTCGTAATGGCTTTT

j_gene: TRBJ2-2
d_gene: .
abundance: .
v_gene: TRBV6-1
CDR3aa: CASRSGGKPGELFF
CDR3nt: TGTGCCAGCAGGAGCGGAGGCAAACCCGGGGAGCTGTTTTTT

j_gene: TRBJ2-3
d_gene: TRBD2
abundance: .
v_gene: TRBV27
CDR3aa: CAIRTSGRGTDTQYF
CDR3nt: TGTGCCATAAGGACTAGCGGGAGGGGCACAGATACGCAGTATTTT

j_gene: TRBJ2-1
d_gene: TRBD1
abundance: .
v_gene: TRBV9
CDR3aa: CASSVRDRGYNEQFF
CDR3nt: TGTGCCAGCAGCGTTCGGGACAGGGGGTACAATGAGCAGTTCTTC

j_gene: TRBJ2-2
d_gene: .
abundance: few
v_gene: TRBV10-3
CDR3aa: CAITNQNTGELFF
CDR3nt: TGTGCCATCACTAACCAGAACACCGGGGAGCTGTTTTTT

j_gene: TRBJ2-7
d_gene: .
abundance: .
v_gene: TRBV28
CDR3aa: CASSLGQLSSYEQYF
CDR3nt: TGTGCCAGCAGTTTAGGGCAGCTCAGCTCCTACGAGCAGTACTTC

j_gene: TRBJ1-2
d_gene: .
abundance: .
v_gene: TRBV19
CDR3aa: CASSIGEAHPNYGYTF
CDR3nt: TGTGCCAGTAGTATTGGGGAAGCGCACCCGAACTATGGCTACACCTTC

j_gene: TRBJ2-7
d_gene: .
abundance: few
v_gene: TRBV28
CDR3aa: CASRRKYEQYF
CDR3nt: TGTGCCAGCAGGAGGAAGTACGAGCAGTACTTC

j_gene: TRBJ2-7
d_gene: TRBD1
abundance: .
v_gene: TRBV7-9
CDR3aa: CASASGRGLGEQYF
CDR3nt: TGTGCCAGTGCTTCGGGCAGGGGGCTTGGCGAGCAGTACTTC

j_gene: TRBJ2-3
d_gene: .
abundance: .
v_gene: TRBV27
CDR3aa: CASSVLNGNSSTDTQYF
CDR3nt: TGTGCCAGCAGTGTCTTGAACGGGAACTCTAGCACAGATACGCAGTATTTT

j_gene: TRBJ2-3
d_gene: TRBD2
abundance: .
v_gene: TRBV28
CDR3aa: CASANLAGGPDTQYF
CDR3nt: TGTGCCAGCGCAAACCTAGCGGGAGGGCCAGATACGCAGTATTTT

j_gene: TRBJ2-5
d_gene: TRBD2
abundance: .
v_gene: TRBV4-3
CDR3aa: CASSQEGTSGWETQYF
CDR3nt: TGCGCCAGCAGCCAAGAAGGGACTAGCGGTTGGGAGACCCAGTACTTC

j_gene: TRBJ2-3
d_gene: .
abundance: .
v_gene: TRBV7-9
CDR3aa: CASSLGGNTDTQYF
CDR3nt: TGTGCCAGCAGCCTAGGGGGAAACACAGATACGCAGTATTTT